Given below is one T cell receptor (beta chain) in context. The sample comes from a study of OX40 agonist ivuxolimab in advanced cancers. This CDR3 has 16 amino acids. Trimming removed 3 bases from V and 0 bases from J; junction bases left unmatched: 4. Germline CDR1 MDHEN, CDR2 SYDVKM. The table came from immunoSEQ multiplex PCR; TCRdb's copy has only in-frame clones and leaves some out. This table has 14,000 to 15,000 clones, about 90% appearing once. Sequencing was performed on CD4+ or CD8+ T cells sorted from blood, taken in a trial of the OX40 agonist ivuxolimab. This receptor was obtained from an adult with an advanced solid tumor such as melanoma, head and neck, liver or kidney cancer. The chain carries TRBV28 and TRBJ2-1, with TRBD2 identical over 8 bases. CDR3 nucleotide sequence: TGTGCCAGCAGTTTTTATAGCGGGGCCTCCTACAATGAGCAGTTCTTC. Protein product: CASSFYSGASYNEQFF.